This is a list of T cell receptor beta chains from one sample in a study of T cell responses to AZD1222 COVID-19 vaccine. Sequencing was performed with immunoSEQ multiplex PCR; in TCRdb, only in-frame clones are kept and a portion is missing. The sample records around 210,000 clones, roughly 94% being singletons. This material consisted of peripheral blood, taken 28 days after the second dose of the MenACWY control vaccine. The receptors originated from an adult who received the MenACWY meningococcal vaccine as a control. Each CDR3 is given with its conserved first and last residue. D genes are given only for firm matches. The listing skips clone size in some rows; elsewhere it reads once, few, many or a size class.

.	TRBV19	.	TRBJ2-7	TGTGCCAGTAGTTCATCCGGGACGGATTCCTACGAGCAGTACTTC	CASSSSGTDSYEQYF
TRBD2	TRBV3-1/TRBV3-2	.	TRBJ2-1	TGTGCCAGCAGCCAAGTGGTAGGGAGGGTCGATGAGCAGTTCTTC	CASSQVVGRVDEQFF
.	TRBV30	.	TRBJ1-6	TGTGCCTGGAGTGTACCGGGGGGGAGATATTCACCCCTCCACTTT	CAWSVPGGRYSPLHF
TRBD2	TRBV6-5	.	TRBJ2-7	TGTGCCAGCAGTTACGAAGCGGGGAGCTCCTACGAGCAGTACTTC	CASSYEAGSSYEQYF
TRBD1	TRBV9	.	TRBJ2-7	TGTGCCAGCAGCCCTAGTGGGACAGCTAACGAGCAGTACTTC	CASSPSGTANEQYF
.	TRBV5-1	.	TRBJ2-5	TGCGCCAGCAGCTCCAGGTCGGGCGCAGCTACGGAGACCCAGTACTTC	CASSSRSGAATETQYF
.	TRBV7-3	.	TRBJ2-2	TGTGCCAGCGGGAGGGGGACCCCCACCGGGGAGCTGTTTTTT	CASGRGTPTGELFF
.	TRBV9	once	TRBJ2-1	TGTGCCAGCAGCGTAGGAGGGGGGGGAGGGAACTCCTACAATGAGCAGTTCTTC	CASSVGGGGGNSYNEQFF
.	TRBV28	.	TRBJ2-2	TGTGCCAGCAGTCCCAGACCAATTACCGGGGAGCTGTTTTTT	CASSPRPITGELFF
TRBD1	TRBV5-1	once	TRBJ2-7	TGCGCCAGCAAAAGGACAGGGGCCCACGAGCAGTACTTC	CASKRTGAHEQYF
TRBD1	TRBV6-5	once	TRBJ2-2	TGTGCCAGCAGCCGGGACAGGGTCACCGGGGAGCTGTTTTTT	CASSRDRVTGELFF
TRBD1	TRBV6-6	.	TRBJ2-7	TGTGCCAGCAGTGAGGGACAGGCGTTCTCCTACGAGCAGTACTTC	CASSEGQAFSYEQYF
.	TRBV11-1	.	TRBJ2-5	TGTGCCAGCAGCTTAAACCCTTGGAAACAAGAGACCCAGTACTTC	CASSLNPWKQETQYF
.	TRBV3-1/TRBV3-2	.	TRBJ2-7	TGTGCCAGCAGCCAAGTATCACTCCTCTACGAGCAGTACTTC	CASSQVSLLYEQYF
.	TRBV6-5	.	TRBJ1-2	TGTGCCAGCAGCCGCTTAGGGGGAACAAACTATGGCTACACCTTC	CASSRLGGTNYGYTF
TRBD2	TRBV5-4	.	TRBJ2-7	TGTGCCAGCAGCTTGTGGGGGGGGAGCTCCTACGAGCAGTACTTC	CASSLWGGSSYEQYF
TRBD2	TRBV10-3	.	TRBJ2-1	TGTGCCATCAGTGAAGGGACAGGGGTTCTACACCGGACTAGCGGGAGGTACAATGAGCAGTTCTTC	CAISEGTGVLHRTSGRYNEQFF
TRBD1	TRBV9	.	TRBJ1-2	TGTGCCAGCAGCCCGGGGGGAGGGGGCTCTTATGGCTACACCTTC	CASSPGGGGSYGYTF
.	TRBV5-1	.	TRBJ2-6	TGCGCCAGCTCGCAGGAAGGGGCCAACGTCCTGACTTTC	CASSQEGANVLTF
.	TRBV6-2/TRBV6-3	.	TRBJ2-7	TGTGCCAGCAGTTACGGGCCCTACGAGCAGTACTTC	CASSYGPYEQYF
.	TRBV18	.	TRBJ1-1	TGTGCCAGCTCACCACAGCCGGACGGACTGAACACTGAAGCTTTCTTT	CASSPQPDGLNTEAFF
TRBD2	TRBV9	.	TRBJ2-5	TGTGCCAGCAGCGAGGTCAGCGGGGGGGCCGATGAGACCCAGTACTTC	CASSEVSGGADETQYF
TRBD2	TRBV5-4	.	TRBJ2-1	TGTGCCAGCAGCTTGGCCAGCGGGGGGCGAGACAATGAGCAGTTCTTC	CASSLASGGRDNEQFF
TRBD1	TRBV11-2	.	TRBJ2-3	TGTGCCAGCAGCTTAGTGGACAGGCGCACAGATACGCAGTATTTT	CASSLVDRRTDTQYF
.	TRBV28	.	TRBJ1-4	TGTGCCAGCAGCCCTGGGGGGGGAAAACTGTTTTTT	CASSPGGGKLFF
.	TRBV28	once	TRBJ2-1	TGTGCCTCTAACCCGGGCGTGGGGGATGAGCAGTTCTTC	CASNPGVGDEQFF
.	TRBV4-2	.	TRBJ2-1	TGTGCCAGCAGCCAAGATACGGGACCCTACAATGAGCAGTTCTTC	CASSQDTGPYNEQFF
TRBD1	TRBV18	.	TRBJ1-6	TGTGCCAGCTCACGCGACAGGGGATCTAATTCACCCCTCCACTTT	CASSRDRGSNSPLHF
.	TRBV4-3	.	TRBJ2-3	TGCGCCAGCAGCCAAACTACCGGGGGCAGCTGGGACGCAGATACGCAGTATTTT	CASSQTTGGSWDADTQYF
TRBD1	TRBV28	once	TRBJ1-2	TGTGCCAGCAGTTTACCCCCGGGACAGCTAGGCTACACCTTC	CASSLPPGQLGYTF
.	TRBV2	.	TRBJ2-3	TGTGCCAGCACCGATTCAACCGCGGGCACAGATACGCAGTATTTT	CASTDSTAGTDTQYF
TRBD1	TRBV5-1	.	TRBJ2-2	TGCGCCAGCGCGGACAGGTCCGCCGGGGAGCTGTTTTTT	CASADRSAGELFF
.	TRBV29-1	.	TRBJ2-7	TGCAGCGTTGAAGATGAGAAGACAGCCCCCTACGAGCAGTACTTC	CSVEDEKTAPYEQYF
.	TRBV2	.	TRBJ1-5	TGTGCCAGCAGTGCGGACCTCGGTAGGAGCAATCAGCCCCAGCATTTT	CASSADLGRSNQPQHF
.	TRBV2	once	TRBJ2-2	TGTGCCAGCATCAAGGAGACTACGAACACCGGGGAGCTGTTTTTT	CASIKETTNTGELFF
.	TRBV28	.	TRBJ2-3	TGTGCCAGCAGTATCCGGGCCAATGCCCCAGATACGCAGTATTTT	CASSIRANAPDTQYF
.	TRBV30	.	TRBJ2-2	TGTGCCTGCCCTAGAAACACCGGGGAGCTGTTTTTT	CACPRNTGELFF
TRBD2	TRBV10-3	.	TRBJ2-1	TGTGCCATCAGTGTTAGCGGGCGGCCCAATGAGCAGTTCTTC	CAISVSGRPNEQFF
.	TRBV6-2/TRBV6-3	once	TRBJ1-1	TGTGCCAGCAGCCCCCGTGGGGAGGTGGCTTTCTTT	CASSPRGEVAFF
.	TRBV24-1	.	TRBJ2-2	TGTGCCACCAGTGATCCCGTAGACAAAGGCCGAGGGACCGGGGAGCTGTTTTTT	CATSDPVDKGRGTGELFF
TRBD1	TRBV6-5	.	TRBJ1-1	TGTGCCAGCAGTAACACAGGGGCAGGAGCTTTCTTT	CASSNTGAGAFF
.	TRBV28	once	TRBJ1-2	TGTGCCAGTCGAATACGGTCAGGTGGCTACACCTTC	CASRIRSGGYTF
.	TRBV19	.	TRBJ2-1	TGTGCCAGTAGTCAGGGGGGGGATGGGCAGTTCTTC	CASSQGGDGQFF